Sequencing of this TCR beta chain was carried out in a study of T cells in Graves' hyperthyroidism and ophthalmopathy. In patients aged 18 to 65, hyperthyroidism was newly diagnosed, with duration under 2 months. Patients having uncontrolled infection, another autoimmune disease, pregnancy or lactation were not included. Findings of the study overall: Blood also contained most expanded thyroid clonotypes above 0.001. A model using 13 V-J features told ophthalmopathy apart from stable hyperthyroidism.

It was RNA transcripts that yielded the amplified TCR beta CDR3 regions. RT-PCR in the first round (using the HTBI primer set) targeted the TCR CDR3. TCRdb reprocessed the multiplex PCR reads with MiXCR, giving one entry per CDR3 protein. The repertoire has around 520,000 distinct CDR3 sequences, 12% to 15% of them found once; the top ten carry more than 11%. V lost 4 bases, J lost 2 bases, and 6 bases lay in between. CDR3 length equals 13 residues. CDR1 and CDR2 (germline): ENHRY, SYGVKD. Of note for this clonotype: Its antigen is still unknown.

This rearrangement joins TRBV10-3 to TRBJ1-3; D is undetermined. The receptor was derived from a middle-aged woman with Graves' hyperthyroidism. The specimen sequenced was blood. CDR3 DNA sequence: TGTGCCATCAGTGTCGGGCCTGGAAACACCATATATTTT. Protein product: CAISVGPGNTIYF.